The 26 T cell receptor beta chains below come from one sample, sequenced in a study of T cells in Graves' hyperthyroidism and ophthalmopathy (dated by TCRdb to the late 2010s). Library construction relied on multiplex PCR. Sequencing instrument: Illumina HiSeq 2000. The TCR beta CDR3 regions were amplified from the RNA transcripts. The TCR CDR3 was subjected to a first round of RT-PCR using the HTBI primer set and the Qiagen OneStep RT-PCR kit. The public sequencing data were trimmed at Q25 with fastp and processed into clonotypes with MiXCR by TCRdb, which kept only in-frame beta chains. Identical CDR3 proteins give one entry, which carries the most common genes and DNA. This sample has 350,000 to 400,000 distinct CDR3 sequences in its table, and about 18% of those were observed once. 3% to 4.5% of the sample is held by the ten biggest clonotypes. The specimen sequenced was blood. The source of these receptors is a young woman with Graves' hyperthyroidism.

The V call is TRBV12-3 or TRBV12-4, the J call TRBJ1-2; D may be TRBD1 (5 bases). V shed 2 bases and J shed 9 bases, with 16 bases lying between them. The CDR3 loop spans 14 amino acids. The CDR3 loop is CASSLWGTVVRYTF. The CDR3 bases are TGTGCCAGCAGTTTATGGGGCACAGTCGTCCGCTACACCTTC.

This clonotype was detected ten times or more. V gene TRBV20-1 combines with J gene TRBJ2-7, with 9 bases lining up with TRBD1. Trimming cost V 4 bases and J 0 bases; bases outside gene matches: 4. The CDR3 extends over 14 amino acids. Germline V CDR1 and CDR2: DFQATT, SNEGSKA (reference sequence). DNA of the CDR3: TGCAGTGCTATTAAGACAGGGGGCTCCTACGAGCAGTACTTC. It is translated as CSAIKTGGSYEQYF.

This clonotype was seen repeatedly, ten times or more. This chain uses TRBV6-5 with TRBJ2-7; the D gene is possibly TRBD1 (5 bases). The ends were cut back, 1 base at V and 5 bases at J, with 12 bases in the middle. CDR1 is MNHEY and CDR2 is SVGAGI in the germline V gene. CDR3 length: 14 residues. The chain's CDR3 is CASSYWAQGDEQYF. CDR3 DNA: TGTGCCAGCAGTTACTGGGCCCAGGGCGACGAGCAGTACTTC.

This clonotype occurred a few times. The chain joins TRBV29-1 to TRBJ2-5; D remains ambiguous. V was trimmed by 4 bases and J by 7 bases, leaving 7 bases between them. The CDR3 totals 10 residues. Germline V gene data show CDR1 as SQVTM and CDR2 as ANQGSEA. The CDR3 DNA follows: TGCAGCGTTGTCAGCCTGACCCAGTACTTC. Protein product: CSVVSLTQYF. Drawing the rest from reference TRBV29-1 and TRBJ2-5, the complete variable domain is SAVISQKPSRDICQRGTSLTIQCQVDSQVTMMFWYRQQPGQSLTLIATANQGSEATYESGFVIDKFPISRPNLTFSTLTVSNMSPEDSSIYLCSVVSLTQYFGPGTRLLVL.

A few counts support this clonotype. The chain employs TRBV5-5 and TRBJ1-1; perhaps TRBD1 as D (5 bases). Germline V gene data show CDR1 as SGHKS and CDR2 as YYEKEE (reference sequence). The CDR3 has 16 residues. Trimming cost V 2 bases and J 4 bases, with 18 bases left between them. In DNA form, the CDR3 reads TGTGCCAGCAGCTTCGGAGCCGGGGGAAGTGGCACTGAAGCTTTCTTT. It encodes CASSFGAGGSGTEAFF.

Only a few counts were recorded for this clonotype. J is TRBJ2-3 and V is TRBV27; 8 bases match TRBD2. The CDR3 covers 15 residues. Germline CDR1 and CDR2: MNHEY and SMNVEV (reference sequence). V trimming: 4 bases; J trimming: 5 bases; junction bases outside the gene matches: 8. Written as DNA, the CDR3 is TGTGCCAGCAGTTCATTCGGGGGGGCCGTAGATACGCAGTATTTT. Its translation is CASSSFGGAVDTQYF.

Ten or more counts support this clonotype. Written as DNA, the CDR3 is TGTGCCAGCAGTTGGTCGAGGTCCCCGGAAGGCTACACCTTC. This sequence encodes CASSWSRSPEGYTF. This sequence joins TRBV12-3 or TRBV12-4 and TRBJ1-2; D is unresolved. V lost 4 bases and J lost 8, with 17 bases in between. The CDR3 is 14 residues long.

This clonotype was seen many times. V and J are TRBV9 and TRBJ1-2; possibly TRBD1 for D (5 bases). Germline CDR1 and CDR2: SGDLS and YYNGEE. Trimming took off 3 bases at V and 3 bases at J, with 15 bases between the two ends. This CDR3 comprises 15 residues. DNA of the CDR3: TGTGCCAGCAGCGACCAGGGAGGCCCCCACTATGGCTACACCTTC. Its translation is CASSDQGGPHYGYTF.

Concerning this clonotype itself: At one end the junction does not follow the germline gene, possibly because of a read error. The chain carries TRBV20-1 and TRBJ2-7, with 9 bases fitting TRBD2. Germline CDR1 reads DFQATT; CDR2 reads SNEGSKA (reference sequence). CDR3 length equals 14 residues. The CDR3 DNA is TGCAGTGCTAGAGCGCTAGCGGGGTCCCCGGGGGAAGACTTC. This codes for CSARALAGSPGEDF.

The chain has TRBV20-1 and TRBJ1-2; no definite D call. CDR3 size: 12 residues. Trimming removed 3 bases from V and 3 bases from J, with 8 bases in between. The V gene's germline CDR1 is DFQATT and CDR2 SNEGSKA (reference sequence). The chain's CDR3 is CSASGGDYGYTF. The CDR3 DNA reads TGCAGTGCTAGTGGCGGGGACTATGGCTACACCTTC.

This sequence joins TRBV12-3 or TRBV12-4 and TRBJ1-6; the D gene is possibly TRBD1 (6 bases). Trimming shortened V by 3 bases and J by 9 bases, and 12 bases separated the two germline ends. The CDR3 runs 14 residues. CDR3 region: CASSFRQAGSPLHF. The CDR3 DNA reads TGTGCCAGCAGTTTCCGACAGGCGGGTTCACCCCTCCACTTT.

This clonotype occurred many times. This chain joins TRBV4-1 and TRBJ1-5; a weak D match, TRBD1 (5 bases). Germline CDR1 MGHRA, CDR2 YSYEKL. Trimming took off 4 bases at V and 4 bases at J, with 14 bases between the two ends. The CDR3 consists of 15 residues. CDR3 amino acids: CASSRPGRRNQPQHF. DNA of the CDR3: TGCGCCAGCAGCCGCCCGGGACGGCGTAATCAGCCCCAGCATTTT.

This clonotype appeared many times. The rearrangement links TRBV3-1 to TRBJ1-1; D gene uncertain. Trimming removed 5 bases from V and 4 bases from J, with 14 bases in between. This CDR3 is built from 14 residues. Germline values: CDR1 LGHDT, CDR2 YNNKEL (reference sequence). The CDR3 region has the DNA TGTGCCAGCAGCATTGGCGGCATGGGCACTGAAGCTTTCTTT. It translates to CASSIGGMGTEAFF. Variable domain in full (rest from reference TRBV3-1 and TRBJ1-1): DTAVSQTPKYLVTQMGNDKSIKCEQNLGHDTMYWYKQDSKKFLKIMFSYNNKELIINETVPNRFSPKSPDKAHLNLHINSLELGDSAVYFCASSIGGMGTEAFFGQGTRLTVV.

The chain carries TRBV6-1 and TRBJ1-2; no clear D gene. CDR3 length: 14 amino acids. CDR1 and CDR2 from the germline V gene are MNHNS and SASEGT. V was clipped by 3 bases and J by 3 bases, with 11 bases between them. CDR3: CASSESDIDYGYTF. For the CDR3, the DNA is TGTGCCAGCAGTGAGTCCGACATTGACTATGGCTACACCTTC.

In its sample, this clonotype was seen many times. The CDR3 DNA sequence: TGTGCCAGCACGGGGGGGCGCAGCGAGCAGTACTTC. This sequence encodes CASTGGRSEQYF. J is TRBJ2-7 and V is TRBV28; 8 bases agree with TRBD2. Trimming cost V 7 bases and J 6 bases; bases outside gene matches: 5. This CDR3 comprises 12 residues. Germline CDR1 is MDHEN and CDR2 is SYDVKM.

This clonotype was detected ten times or more. The chain links TRBV10-3 to TRBJ1-5, with D perhaps TRBD1 (6 bases). V was cut by 4 bases and J by 2 bases, with 15 bases left in between. The germline V gene encodes CDR1 ENHRY and CDR2 SYGVKD. The CDR3 has 16 amino acids. The CDR3 DNA reads TGTGCCATCAGTGGGGGGCAGATATTCGGCAATCAGCCCCAGCATTTT. Translating it yields CAISGGQIFGNQPQHF.

This clonotype was seen only a few times. The chain has TRBV5-1 and TRBJ1-3; 8 bases agree with TRBD1. The CDR3 length is 15 residues. Germline V CDR1 and CDR2: SGHRS, YFSETQ. The V gene end was trimmed by 5 bases and the J gene end by 2 bases; junction bases not matched to a gene: 6. Here the CDR3 reads CASRQGGAAGNTIYF. The CDR3 coding sequence is TGCGCCAGCAGACAGGGGGGGGCGGCTGGAAACACCATATATTTT.

This clonotype was observed at least ten times. The chain employs TRBV19 and TRBJ2-7, with 10 bases fitting TRBD2. The CDR3 is 18 amino acids. V dropped 3 bases and J dropped 6; count of bases not matched to a gene: 17. Germline V CDR1 and CDR2: LNHDA, SQIVND (reference sequence). The CDR3 spells CASSIPNLSGTSACEQYF. CDR3 DNA sequence: TGTGCCAGTAGTATCCCGAATCTATCCGGGACTAGCGCGTGCGAGCAGTACTTC.

This clonotype appeared many times. The rearrangement joins TRBV29-1 to TRBJ1-2, with 9 bases matching TRBD1. Germline-derived CDR1 and CDR2 are SQVTM and ANQGSEA. The CDR3 sequence is 12 residues long. Trimming took 7 bases from V and 8 from J; bases not matched to a gene: 8. Here the CDR3 reads CSATRDREGYTF. The CDR3 DNA sequence: TGCAGCGCAACCCGGGACAGGGAGGGCTACACCTTC. Complete variable domain (other parts from reference TRBV29-1 and TRBJ1-2): SAVISQKPSRDICQRGTSLTIQCQVDSQVTMMFWYRQQPGQSLTLIATANQGSEATYESGFVIDKFPISRPNLTFSTLTVSNMSPEDSSIYLCSATRDREGYTFGSGTRLTVV.

Ten or more counts support this clonotype. The rearrangement joins TRBV6-1 to TRBJ2-7, with D maybe TRBD1 (5 bases). Germline CDR1 MNHNS, CDR2 SASEGT. The CDR3 contains 14 residues. V lost 2 bases, J lost 4 bases, and 12 bases lay in between. The CDR3 nucleotides read TGTGCCAGCAGTGAATTAGGACATACATACGAGCAGTACTTC. It codes for CASSELGHTYEQYF.

The table lists this clonotype with a few counts. The chain joins TRBV6-1 to TRBJ1-1, with D hard to call. The V end lost 1 base, the J end lost 0 bases, and 9 bases lay between the germline ends. This CDR3 comprises 15 residues. Germline-derived CDR1 and CDR2 are MNHNS and SASEGT. The CDR3, as DNA: TGTGCCAGCAGTGAAGGTAGAAGGTTGAACACTGAAGCTTTCTTT. Its protein product is CASSEGRRLNTEAFF.

This clonotype was recorded many times. The rearrangement joins TRBV3-1 to TRBJ1-1, with D possibly TRBD1 on 5 matching bases. This CDR3 comprises 14 residues. Germline loops: CDR1 LGHDT, CDR2 YNNKEL (reference sequence). Trimming left V 4 bases short and J 8 bases short, with 17 bases between. The CDR3 is CASSPLGVGTEAFF. The CDR3, as DNA: TGTGCCAGCAGCCCACTGGGGGTGGGAACCGAAGCTTTCTTT.

The table lists this clonotype with many counts. The chain has TRBV28 and TRBJ2-2, with D uncertain. V lost 4 bases and J lost 1, with 4 bases in between. The germline V gene has CDR1 MDHEN and CDR2 SYDVKM. The CDR3 runs to 13 residues. The CDR3 is CASSYQNTGELFF. In DNA, the CDR3 is TGTGCCAGCAGTTATCAGAACACCGGGGAGCTGTTTTTT.

This chain links TRBV5-1 with TRBJ2-7; unclear D gene. Germline CDR1 SGHRS, CDR2 YFSETQ. CDR3 size: 13 residues. Trimming cost V 1 base and J 4 bases, with 9 bases left between them. The CDR3 loop is CASSLSWGYEQYF. Written as DNA, the CDR3 is TGCGCCAGCAGCTTGTCTTGGGGTTACGAGCAGTACTTC.

This clonotype was counted ten times or more. J is TRBJ1-1 and V is TRBV3-1; D uncertain. Germline CDR1 LGHDT, CDR2 YNNKEL (reference sequence). V was clipped by 0 bases and J by 4 bases, with 3 bases between them. This CDR3 has 12 residues. Written as DNA, the CDR3 is TGTGCCAGCAGCCAAGATCTCACTGAAGCTTTCTTT. It specifies CASSQDLTEAFF.

This rearrangement joins TRBV6-5 to TRBJ1-1, with 8 nucleotides matching TRBD1. The CDR3 runs 13 residues. Germline V lookup: CDR1 MNHEY, CDR2 SVGAGI. V lost 2 bases to trimming and J lost 10 bases; unmatched junction nucleotides: 6. In DNA form, the CDR3 reads TGTGCCAGCAGTTACGATGGCAGGGGGCCAGCTTTCTTT. This translates into CASSYDGRGPAFF.